Each of the 30 T cell receptor beta chains below was sequenced from the same sample in a study of CD8 T cells in ankylosing spondylitis. TCRdb passed the 5' RACE reads through MiXCR, listing each CDR3 protein once. This sample carries about 460,000 distinct CDR3 sequences, over 4% of them seen once, and the ten largest clones take approximately 3.5%. Study-wide results and limits: What appeared characteristic of ankylosing spondylitis blood was a TCR beta motif of eight highly homologous variants.

Antigens for these TCRs are unknown. The sequencing sample was made of blood, either unsorted or a sorted T cell fraction (not recorded which). The receptors stem from a male donor with ankylosing spondylitis.

In this sample, this clonotype turned up many times. This chain uses TRBV7-2 with TRBJ1-1; D is uncertain. This CDR3 comprises 15 residues. Germline loops: CDR1 SGHTA, CDR2 FQGNSA. Trimming took off 2 bases at V and 6 bases at J, with 16 bases between the two ends. The CDR3 is CASSLTTDPFSEAFF. For the CDR3, the DNA is TGTGCCAGCAGCTTAACCACAGACCCATTCTCTGAAGCTTTCTTT.

This clonotype was recorded at least ten times. The chain carries TRBV13 and TRBJ1-2, with D possibly matching TRBD1 (5 bases). The V gene's germline CDR1 is PRHDT and CDR2 FYEKMQ (reference sequence). Trimming removed 6 bases at V and 4 bases at J, with 9 bases between. There are 12 residues in the CDR3. The chain's CDR3 is CASRRGTYGYTF. For the CDR3, the DNA is TGTGCCAGCAGAAGGGGTACCTATGGCTACACCTTC. The full variable domain, in which reference TRBV13 and TRBJ1-2 provide the parts outside the CDR3, is AAGVIQSPRHLIKEKRETATLKCYPIPRHDTVYWYQQGPGQDPQFLISFYEKMQSDKGSIPDRFSAQQFSDYHSELNMSSLELGDSALYFCASRRGTYGYTFGSGTRLTVV.

The rearrangement links TRBV11-2 to TRBJ1-2, with D perhaps matching TRBD1 (5 bases). There are 14 residues in the CDR3. V was clipped by 2 bases and J by 5 bases, with 12 bases between them. Germline V gene sequence: CDR1 SGHAT, CDR2 FQNNGV. CDR3 bases: TGTGCCAGCAGCTTATCCGGGACGGCGTATGGCTACACCTTC. This gives the protein CASSLSGTAYGYTF.

This clonotype was counted at least ten times. The CDR3 DNA follows: TGTGCCATCAGGGTTGGGCCGAACTATGGCTACACCTTC. Translating gives CAIRVGPNYGYTF. The V and J genes are TRBV10-3 and TRBJ1-2; D is ambiguous. The ends were cut back, 6 bases at V and 2 bases at J, with 10 bases in the middle. The CDR3 runs to 13 residues. Germline CDR1 and CDR2: ENHRY and SYGVKD.

This clonotype was observed many times. The genes are TRBV12-3 or TRBV12-4 and TRBJ1-1; D is unclear. The CDR3 totals 13 residues. V shed 2 bases and J shed 11 bases, with 15 bases lying between them. This CDR3 reads CASSLPAFRRAFF. The CDR3 nucleotides read TGTGCCAGCAGTTTACCGGCGTTTAGAAGGGCTTTCTTT.

This clonotype has ten or more counts. The chain has TRBV4-3 and TRBJ2-7; no clear D. Between the trimmed V and J ends, which lost 0 bases and 1 base, there was a span of 7 bases. Germline lookup yields CDR1 LGHNA and CDR2 YSLEER. CDR3 size: 14 residues. The CDR3 DNA sequence: TGCGCCAGCAGCCAAGAGCCCTTTTCCTACGAGCAGTACTTC. It codes for CASSQEPFSYEQYF.

The chain joins TRBV20-1 to TRBJ2-3; the match to TRBD2 covers 12 bases. Germline V lookup: CDR1 DFQATT, CDR2 SNEGSKA (reference sequence). This CDR3 is 15 amino acids long. Trimming took 5 bases from V and 2 from J; bases not matched to a gene: 5. Here the CDR3 DNA reads TGCAGTGCTCCGACTAGCGGGAGATACACAGATACGCAGTATTTT. Translated, it gives CSAPTSGRYTDTQYF.

This clonotype was detected ten times or more. This chain uses TRBV29-1 with TRBJ2-4; 7 nucleotides agree with TRBD1. The CDR3 consists of 14 residues. With 4 bases clipped from V and 1 base from J, the junction kept 4 bases outside the gene matches. Germline CDR1 reads SQVTM; CDR2 reads ANQGSEA. CDR3 DNA: TGCAGCGTTGCTGGACAGGTCGCCAAAAACATTCAGTACTTC. It translates to CSVAGQVAKNIQYF. Complete variable domain (other parts from reference TRBV29-1 and TRBJ2-4): SAVISQKPSRDICQRGTSLTIQCQVDSQVTMMFWYRQQPGQSLTLIATANQGSEATYESGFVIDKFPISRPNLTFSTLTVSNMSPEDSSIYLCSVAGQVAKNIQYFGAGTRLSVL.

This clonotype occurred many times. The genes are TRBV7-2 and TRBJ1-1; D is undetermined. The CDR3 covers 14 residues. V was pared by 6 bases and J by 0 bases, with 11 bases between. Germline CDR1 SGHTA, CDR2 FQGNSA. The CDR3 sequence: CASRGDAMNTEAFF. CDR3 coding DNA: TGTGCCAGCAGGGGAGACGCAATGAACACTGAAGCTTTCTTT.

This clonotype was detected ten times or more. J is TRBJ2-5 and V is TRBV15; tentatively, D is TRBD2 (7 bases). Deletions cut 2 bases from V and 6 bases from J, with 19 bases between. Germline loops: CDR1 LNHNV, CDR2 YYDKDF (reference sequence). The CDR3 has 16 residues. The CDR3 spells CATSRNREGGRKTQYF. The CDR3 nucleotides read TGTGCCACCAGCAGAAACAGGGAGGGGGGTCGGAAGACCCAGTACTTC.

This clonotype was detected only a few times. The chain has TRBV28 and TRBJ2-7; D unresolved. V was trimmed by 2 bases and J by 5 bases, leaving 13 bases between them. The CDR3 runs to 14 residues. Germline CDR1 reads MDHEN; CDR2 reads SYDVKM. The CDR3 loop is CASSLEPLGDEQYF. The CDR3 DNA sequence: TGTGCCAGCAGTTTAGAGCCCCTGGGCGACGAGCAGTACTTC. The full variable domain, its missing parts supplied by reference TRBV28 and TRBJ2-7, is DVKVTQSSRYLVKRTGEKVFLECVQDMDHENMFWYRQDPGLGLRLIYFSYDVKMKEKGDIPEGYSVSREKKERFSLILESASTNQTSMYLCASSLEPLGDEQYFGPGTRLTVT.

This chain joins TRBV4-2 and TRBJ2-6; a weak D match, TRBD1 (6 bases). The CDR3 is made up of 17 amino acids. Germline V gives CDR1 LGHNA, CDR2 YNFKEQ. V was cut by 4 bases and J by 2 bases, with 15 bases left in between. The CDR3 region is CASSPGRRGTGANVLTF. The CDR3 nucleotides read TGTGCCAGCAGCCCAGGCCGCAGGGGTACTGGGGCCAACGTCCTGACTTTC.

This clonotype came up a few times. The rearrangement uses TRBV11-1 and TRBJ2-3; TRBD2 aligns across 7 bases. The CDR3 runs 18 residues. Germline CDR1 is SGHAT and CDR2 is FQDESV (reference sequence). J gave up 3 bases and V 1 base, and 13 bases lay outside the gene matches. As DNA, the CDR3 is TGTGCCAGCAGCTTAGAGGTCGCGCTCGCGGGGGTGACAGATACGCAGTATTTT. It translates to CASSLEVALAGVTDTQYF. The full variable domain, completed using reference TRBV11-1 and TRBJ2-3, is EAEVAQSPRYKITEKSQAVAFWCDPISGHATLYWYRQILGQGPELLVQFQDESVVDDSQLPKDRFSAERLKGVDSTLKIQPAELGDSAMYLCASSLEVALAGVTDTQYFGPGTRLTVL.

At least ten counts were recorded for this clonotype. The gene calls are TRBV5-1 and TRBJ2-7, with 10 bases fitting TRBD2. V lost 3 bases and J lost 1; bases outside the gene matches: 13. The CDR3 runs 18 residues. The V gene's germline CDR1 is SGHRS and CDR2 YFSETQ. CDR3 protein: CASSSRGGLAYTSYEQYF. CDR3 bases: TGCGCCAGCAGCTCCCGGGGGGGACTAGCGTATACATCCTACGAGCAGTACTTC.

This clonotype has ten or more counts. The CDR3 here is CASTPSRGSNLDTQYF. Here the CDR3 DNA reads TGTGCCAGCACGCCCTCTCGAGGGAGCAACTTGGATACGCAGTATTTT. The V and J genes are TRBV6-2 or TRBV6-3 and TRBJ2-3; tentative D call: TRBD2 (5 bases). The CDR3 runs 16 residues. CDR1 is MNHEY and CDR2 is SVGEGT in the germline V gene. Trimming shortened V by 7 bases and J by 6 bases, and 23 bases separated the two germline ends.

At least ten counts were recorded for this clonotype. The junction does not match germline at one end; this may be a read error. The chain links TRBV7-9 to TRBJ2-1; TRBD2 aligns across 7 bases. CDR3 length: 15 residues. Germline CDR1 is SEHNR and CDR2 is FQNEAQ (reference sequence). For the CDR3, the DNA is TGCGCCAGCAGCTTGTTTGCGGGAGCTTACAATGAGCAGTTCTTC. Protein sequence: CASSLFAGAYNEQFF.

This clonotype occurred many times. This sequence joins TRBV29-1 and TRBJ2-2, with 7 bases lining up with TRBD1. Germline loops: CDR1 SQVTM, CDR2 ANQGSEA. The trim removed 6 bases at V and 4 bases at J, leaving 5 bases unmatched. The CDR3 has 13 residues. The CDR3 loop is CSVLTGTTGELFF. CDR3 bases: TGCAGCGTCTTGACAGGGACCACCGGGGAGCTGTTTTTT.

V gene TRBV3-1 combines with J gene TRBJ2-2; 9 bases fit TRBD2. The V and J ends lost 7 bases and 0 bases, in that order; junction bases with no gene match: 3. Germline values: CDR1 LGHDT, CDR2 YNNKEL (reference sequence). The CDR3 consists of 15 residues. The chain's CDR3 is CASTPSGTNTGELFF. For the CDR3, the DNA is TGTGCCAGCACCCCTAGCGGGACGAACACCGGGGAGCTGTTTTTT.

In this sample, this clonotype turned up many times. The CDR3 DNA sequence: TGTGCCAGCAGATTCGGGGGATCGGGGCCAGATACGCAGTATTTT. It encodes CASRFGGSGPDTQYF. The chain is built from TRBV12-3 or TRBV12-4 and TRBJ2-3; tentative D call: TRBD2 (6 bases). Trimming removed 6 bases from V and 4 bases from J, with 17 bases in between. The length of the CDR3 is 15 residues.

Ten or more counts support this clonotype. This chain connects TRBV4-3 to TRBJ2-3; D not certain. This CDR3 has 16 residues. V was clipped by 1 base and J by 0 bases, with 11 bases between them. CDR1 is LGHNA, CDR2 YSLEER, per germline. This CDR3 is CASSQGKRPSTDTQYF. CDR3 DNA sequence: TGCGCCAGCAGCCAAGGGAAGCGTCCTAGCACAGATACGCAGTATTTT.

In its sample, this clonotype was seen many times. The chain couples TRBV7-2 to TRBJ2-7; D is unclear. Germline lookup yields CDR1 SGHTA and CDR2 FQGNSA. Trimming left V 3 bases short and J 5 bases short, with 2 bases between. This CDR3 has 10 amino acids. The CDR3 sequence is CASSFHEQYF. CDR3 in DNA: TGTGCCAGCAGCTTCCACGAGCAGTACTTC.

This clonotype came up many times. CDR3 DNA sequence: TGTGCCAGCAGCCAATTAACAGCCAGGGGATCCTACGAGCAGTACTTC. Residues: CASSQLTARGSYEQYF. The V call is TRBV16, the J call TRBJ2-7, with a weak D call TRBD1 (6 bases). The CDR3 extends over 16 amino acids. Between the trimmed V and J ends, which lost 1 base and 1 base, there was a span of 14 bases. Germline V gene lookup returns CDR1 KGHSY and CDR2 FQNENV. Together with reference TRBV16 and TRBJ2-7, the CDR3 gives the full variable domain: GEEVAQTPKHLVRGEGQKAKLYCAPIKGHSYVFWYQQVLKNEFKFLISFQNENVFDETGMPKERFSAKCLPNSPCSLEIQATKLEDSAVYFCASSQLTARGSYEQYFGPGTRLTVT.

In this sample, this clonotype turned up many times. The J gene is TRBJ2-7, the V gene TRBV5-5, with D perhaps matching TRBD1 (5 bases). The CDR3 totals 12 residues. In germline, CDR1 is SGHKS, CDR2 YYEKEE (reference sequence). V was pared by 4 bases and J by 13 bases, with 18 bases between. The CDR3 loop is CASSPPGFSRYF. The CDR3 region has the DNA TGTGCCAGCAGCCCACCAGGGTTCAGTCGTTACTTC.

This chain uses TRBV7-2 with TRBJ2-5, with D tentatively TRBD2 (7 bases). CDR3 length: 15 residues. Germline V gene data show CDR1 as SGHTA and CDR2 as FQGNSA. V lost 5 bases and J lost 3, with 16 bases in between. The DNA of the CDR3 is TGTGCCAGCAGCCCGGGTTGGGGGGGCGAAGAGACCCAGTACTTC. Translation gives CASSPGWGGEETQYF.

At least ten counts were recorded for this clonotype. This CDR3 is CASSLDLAGPSNEQFF. The CDR3 DNA reads as TGCGCCAGCAGCTTGGACCTAGCGGGGCCGAGCAATGAGCAGTTCTTC. The V gene is TRBV5-1, the J gene TRBJ2-1; 9 positions agree with TRBD2. The CDR3 is made up of 16 amino acids. CDR1 and CDR2 (germline): SGHRS, YFSETQ. Germline trimming cut 0 bases from V and 6 bases from J; bases unmatched to any gene: 7.

The chain has TRBV11-2 and TRBJ2-1; possibly TRBD1 for D (6 bases). V was trimmed by 5 bases and J by 7 bases, leaving 12 bases between them. The CDR3 has 13 amino acids. Germline CDR1 is SGHAT and CDR2 is FQNNGV. The CDR3 region is CASSTRGTNEQFF. CDR3 DNA sequence: TGTGCCAGCAGCACCCGTGGGACAAATGAGCAGTTCTTC.

This clonotype was detected many times. This chain links TRBV29-1 with TRBJ2-2; D possibly matches TRBD1 or TRBD2 (6 bases each). This CDR3 is 14 amino acids long. Germline V lookup: CDR1 SQVTM, CDR2 ANQGSEA. The V and J ends lost 5 bases and 1 base respectively, with 11 bases between them. Here the CDR3 DNA reads TGCAGCGTTAGCAGGGGACTGAACACCGGGGAGCTGTTTTTT. Translated, it gives CSVSRGLNTGELFF.

This clonotype has a count of ten or more. The genes are TRBV6-1 and TRBJ2-1; the match to TRBD2 covers 9 bases. J lost 5 bases, V lost 5 bases, and 16 bases had no gene match. The CDR3 contains 18 residues. The germline gives CDR1 MNHNS, CDR2 SASEGT. Here the CDR3 reads CASSPAAPLAGIHNEQFF. CDR3 nucleotides: TGTGCCAGCAGTCCGGCGGCACCTCTAGCGGGAATCCACAATGAGCAGTTCTTC.

This clonotype appeared many times. This rearrangement joins TRBV9 to TRBJ2-7; D is unresolved. Germline CDR1 and CDR2: SGDLS and YYNGEE. V was trimmed by 4 bases and J by 1 base, leaving 12 bases between them. The CDR3 contains 14 residues. The CDR3 loop is CASSPQTFSYEQYF. The CDR3 bases are TGTGCCAGCAGCCCCCAGACATTTTCCTACGAGCAGTACTTC.

Ten or more counts support this clonotype. This chain connects TRBV10-3 to TRBJ1-4; no firm D call. Germline V gene sequence: CDR1 ENHRY, CDR2 SYGVKD. This CDR3 is 11 amino acids long. V was cut by 6 bases and J by 5 bases, with 4 bases left in between. This CDR3 is CAISQNEKLFF. DNA of the CDR3: TGTGCCATCAGCCAAAATGAAAAACTGTTTTTT.